The 8 T cell receptor beta chains below were found in one sample sequenced in a study of CD8+ T cells in alopecia areata. The authors extracted RNA and reverse transcribed it into cDNA as the sequencing template. Profiled with immunoSEQ multiplex PCR; TCRdb holds only in-frame clones, not every one. The sample lists about 97,000 clones; roughly two fifths were seen once. The sequencing input was CD4+ T cells sorted from blood. These receptors came from a human donor with alopecia areata.

This rearrangement joins TRBV6-5 to TRBJ2-5; TRBD1 or TRBD2 may be the D gene (5 bases each). V was shortened by 2 bases and J by 7 bases, with 14 bases between the two germline ends. This CDR3 comprises 14 residues. Germline lookup yields CDR1 MNHEY and CDR2 SVGAGI. The CDR3 region is CASSYLGTVRTQYF. The CDR3 DNA follows: TGTGCCAGCAGTTACCTAGGGACCGTCAGGACCCAGTACTTC.

As concerns this clone: At one of its ends the junction is not consistent with the germline gene, which may arise from a read error. The chain links TRBV4-1 to TRBJ2-7; TRBD2 matches at 13 bases. The CDR3 is made up of 18 amino acids. Germline CDR1 is MGHRA and CDR2 is YSYEKL. CDR3: CASSPRTSGSMRAYKQYF. The CDR3 DNA follows: TGCGCCAGCAGCCCGCGGACTAGCGGGAGTATGAGGGCCTACAAGCAGTACTTC.

The sample holds a few counts of this clone. The rearrangement links TRBV27 to TRBJ2-5; 7 bases fit TRBD1. Looked up from germline, CDR1 is MNHEY and CDR2 is SMNVEV (reference sequence). This CDR3 has 14 residues. V lost 6 bases to trimming and J lost 1 base; unmatched junction nucleotides: 5. CDR3 in amino acids: CASSWGTAQETQYF. The DNA for the CDR3 is TGTGCCAGCAGCTGGGGGACAGCCCAAGAGACCCAGTACTTC.

The gene calls are TRBV25-1 and TRBJ2-7; TRBD1 aligns across 9 bases. Germline CDR1 and CDR2: MGHDK and SYGVNS. This CDR3 contains 13 residues. With V trimmed by 6 bases and J by 6 bases, 6 bases remained unmatched. The chain's CDR3 is CASRWGQGREQYF. CDR3 coding DNA: TGTGCCAGCAGATGGGGACAGGGCCGCGAGCAGTACTTC.

With respect to this clone: The sample contains more than one DNA sequence encoding this CDR3. This chain connects TRBV29-1 to TRBJ2-1; D gene uncertain. The CDR3 totals 10 residues. The V and J ends lost 6 bases and 4 bases respectively, with 4 bases between them. Germline V CDR1 and CDR2: SQVTM, ANQGSEA. This CDR3 is CSVGYNEQFF. DNA for the CDR3: TGCAGCGTCGGGTACAATGAGCAGTTCTTC.

The chain joins TRBV28 to TRBJ2-7, with 9 bases aligning to TRBD2. Germline assignment: CDR1 MDHEN and CDR2 SYDVKM. The CDR3 sequence is 16 residues long. V lost 3 bases, J lost 3 bases, and 9 bases stayed unmatched. CDR3 sequence: CASSLGIAGAHYEQYF. CDR3 in DNA: TGTGCCAGCAGTTTGGGGATAGCGGGAGCGCACTACGAGCAGTACTTC.

This rearrangement joins TRBV2 to TRBJ2-7; TRBD1 matches at 10 bases. After removal of 3 bases from V and 4 bases from J, the junction contained 6 bases not matched to a gene. Germline V gene data show CDR1 as SNHLY and CDR2 as FYNNEI. This CDR3 comprises 15 residues. In nucleotides, the CDR3 is TGTGCCAGCAGTGACCGGACAGGGGGGATTTACGAGCAGTACTTC. It translates to CASSDRTGGIYEQYF.

This clone was observed a handful of times. The gene calls are TRBV28 and TRBJ2-5, with D possibly matching TRBD1 (6 bases). Trimming removed 8 bases from V and 1 base from J, with 11 bases in between. The CDR3 runs to 13 residues. The germline CDR1 and CDR2 sequences are MDHEN and SYDVKM. The DNA of the CDR3 is TGTGCCAGCGGCCGGACAGTCCAAGAGACCCAGTACTTC. Amino acid sequence: CASGRTVQETQYF.